This TCR beta chain stems from a study of T cell repertoires in aging, cancer and after chemotherapy. In this sample, this clonotype is medium-sized. TCR beta rearrangements were amplified from peripheral blood genomic DNA. TRB rearrangements spanning V, D and J were amplified using mixed TRB-A/B primers. TCRdb processed the multiplex PCR reads anew with MiXCR; each CDR3 protein has one entry. The sample has some 6,000 distinct CDR3 sequences; around 21% are singletons. CDR1 LNHDA and CDR2 SQIVND come from the germline V gene (reference sequence). This CDR3 region has 16 residues. Trimming shortened V by 5 bases and J by 1 base, and 15 bases separated the two germline ends.

The V and J genes are TRBV19 and TRBJ1-5; D is ambiguous. This sequence was found in a human donor in good health. The sample taken for sequencing was blood. The CDR3 nucleotides are TGTGCCAGTAGTTTAAACCCAATGGGGAGCAATCAGCCCCAGCATTTT. As protein: CASSLNPMGSNQPQHF.